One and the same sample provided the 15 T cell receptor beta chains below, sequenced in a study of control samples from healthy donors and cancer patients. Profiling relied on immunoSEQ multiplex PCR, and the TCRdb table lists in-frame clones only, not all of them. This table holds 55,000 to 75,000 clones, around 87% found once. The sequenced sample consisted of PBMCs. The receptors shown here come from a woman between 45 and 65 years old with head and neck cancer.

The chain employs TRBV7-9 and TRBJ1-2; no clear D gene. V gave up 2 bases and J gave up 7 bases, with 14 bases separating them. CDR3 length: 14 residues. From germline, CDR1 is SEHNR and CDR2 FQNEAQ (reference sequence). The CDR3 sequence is CASSLSANTIGYTF. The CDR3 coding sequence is TGTGCCAGCAGCTTATCGGCAAATACGATTGGCTACACCTTC.

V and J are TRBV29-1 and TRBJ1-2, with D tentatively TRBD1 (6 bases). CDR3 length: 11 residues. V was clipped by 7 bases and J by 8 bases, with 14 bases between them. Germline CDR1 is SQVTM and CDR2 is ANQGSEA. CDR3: CSAWGGPGYTF. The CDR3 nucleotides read TGCAGCGCCTGGGGGGGCCCAGGCTACACCTTC.

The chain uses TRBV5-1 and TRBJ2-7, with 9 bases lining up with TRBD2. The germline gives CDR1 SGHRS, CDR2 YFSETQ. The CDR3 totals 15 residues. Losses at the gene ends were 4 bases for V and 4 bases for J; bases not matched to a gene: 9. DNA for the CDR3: TGCGCCAGCAGCCTGGGGCTAGCGGGGCGGTACGAGCAGTACTTC. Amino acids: CASSLGLAGRYEQYF. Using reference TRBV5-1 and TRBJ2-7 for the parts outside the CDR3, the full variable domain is KAGVTQTPRYLIKTRGQQVTLSCSPISGHRSVSWYQQTPGQGLQFLFEYFSETQRNKGNFPGRFSGRQFSNSRSEMNVSTLELGDSALYLCASSLGLAGRYEQYFGPGTRLTVT.

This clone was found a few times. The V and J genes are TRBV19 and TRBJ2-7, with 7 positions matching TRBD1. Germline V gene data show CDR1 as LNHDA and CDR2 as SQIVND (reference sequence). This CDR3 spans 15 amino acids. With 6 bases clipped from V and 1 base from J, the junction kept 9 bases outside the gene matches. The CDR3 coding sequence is TGTGCCAGTAGCGAGCCCACGACAGGGTCCTACGAGCAGTACTTC. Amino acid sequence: CASSEPTTGSYEQYF.

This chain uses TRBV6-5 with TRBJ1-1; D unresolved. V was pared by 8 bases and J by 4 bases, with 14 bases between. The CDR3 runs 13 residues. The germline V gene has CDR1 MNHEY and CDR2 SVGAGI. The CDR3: CASSLERGTEAFF. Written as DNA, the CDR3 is TGTGCCAGCTCGTTGGAGCGCGGCACTGAAGCTTTCTTT.

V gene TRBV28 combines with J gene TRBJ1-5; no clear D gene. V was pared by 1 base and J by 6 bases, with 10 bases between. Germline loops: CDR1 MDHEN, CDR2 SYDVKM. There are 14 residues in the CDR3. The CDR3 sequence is CASSLFRGRQPQHF. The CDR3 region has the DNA TGTGCCAGCAGTTTATTTCGTGGTCGTCAGCCCCAGCATTTT.

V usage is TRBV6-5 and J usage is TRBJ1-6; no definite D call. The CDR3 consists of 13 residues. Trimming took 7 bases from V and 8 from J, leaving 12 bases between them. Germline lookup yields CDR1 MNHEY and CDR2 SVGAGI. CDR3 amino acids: CASKRAADSPLHF. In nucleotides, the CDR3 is TGTGCCAGCAAAAGGGCGGCGGATTCACCCCTCCACTTT.

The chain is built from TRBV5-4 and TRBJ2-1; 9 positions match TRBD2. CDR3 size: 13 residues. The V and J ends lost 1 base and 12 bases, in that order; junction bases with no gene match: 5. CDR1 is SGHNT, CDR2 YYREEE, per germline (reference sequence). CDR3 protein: CASSLISGGRQFF. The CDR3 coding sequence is TGTGCCAGCAGCTTGATTAGCGGGGGACGGCAGTTCTTC. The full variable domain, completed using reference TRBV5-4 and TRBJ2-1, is ETGVTQSPTHLIKTRGQQVTLRCSSQSGHNTVSWYQQALGQGPQFIFQYYREEENGRGNFPPRFSGLQFPNYSSELNVNALELDDSALYLCASSLISGGRQFFGPGTRLTVL.

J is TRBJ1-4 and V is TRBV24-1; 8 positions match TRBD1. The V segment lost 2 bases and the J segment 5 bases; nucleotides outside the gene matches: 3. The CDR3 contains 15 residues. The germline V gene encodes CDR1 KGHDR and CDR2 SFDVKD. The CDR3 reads CATSDSTGGNEKLFF. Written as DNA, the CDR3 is TGTGCCACCAGTGATTCTACAGGGGGAAATGAAAAACTGTTTTTT.

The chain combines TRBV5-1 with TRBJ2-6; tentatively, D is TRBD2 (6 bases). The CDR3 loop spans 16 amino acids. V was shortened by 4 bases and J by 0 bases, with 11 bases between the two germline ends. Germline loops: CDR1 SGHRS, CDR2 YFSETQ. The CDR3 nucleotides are TGCGCCAGCAGCGCGGGACCGGGCTCTGGGGCCAACGTCCTGACTTTC. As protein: CASSAGPGSGANVLTF.

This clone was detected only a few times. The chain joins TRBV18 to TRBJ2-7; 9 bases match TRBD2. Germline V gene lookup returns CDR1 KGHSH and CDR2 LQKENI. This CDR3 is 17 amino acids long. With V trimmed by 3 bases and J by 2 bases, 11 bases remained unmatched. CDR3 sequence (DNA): TGTGCCAGCTCACCGATCTTTGGCGGGGGGGTGACCTACGAGCAGTACTTC. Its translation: CASSPIFGGGVTYEQYF.

The CDR3 sequence is CASSPAAIDNQPQHF. The CDR3 nucleotides read TGTGCCAGCTCACCAGCGGCAATTGACAATCAGCCCCAGCATTTT. This rearrangement joins TRBV18 to TRBJ1-5; the D is unclear. Trimming shortened V by 2 bases and J by 3 bases, and 11 bases separated the two germline ends. Looked up from germline, CDR1 is KGHSH and CDR2 is LQKENI. The CDR3 loop spans 15 amino acids. The full variable domain, completed using reference TRBV18 and TRBJ1-5, is NAGVMQNPRHLVRRRGQEARLRCSPMKGHSHVYWYRQLPEEGLKFMVYLQKENIIDESGMPKERFSAEFPKEGPSILRIQQVVRGDSAAYFCASSPAAIDNQPQHFGDGTRLSIL.

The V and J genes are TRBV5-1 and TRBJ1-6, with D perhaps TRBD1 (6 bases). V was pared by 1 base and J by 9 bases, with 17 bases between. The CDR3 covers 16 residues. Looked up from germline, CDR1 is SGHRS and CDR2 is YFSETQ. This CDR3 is CASSLFSQGNSSPLHF. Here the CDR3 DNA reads TGCGCCAGCAGCTTGTTTAGCCAGGGGAATAGTTCACCCCTCCACTTT.

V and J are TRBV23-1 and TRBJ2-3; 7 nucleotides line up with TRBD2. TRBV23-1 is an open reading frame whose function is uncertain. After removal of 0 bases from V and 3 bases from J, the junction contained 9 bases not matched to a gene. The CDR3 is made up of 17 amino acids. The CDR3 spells CASSQSAGGGGTDTQYF. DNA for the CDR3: TGCGCCAGCAGTCAATCGGCGGGCGGGGGAGGGACAGATACGCAGTATTTT.

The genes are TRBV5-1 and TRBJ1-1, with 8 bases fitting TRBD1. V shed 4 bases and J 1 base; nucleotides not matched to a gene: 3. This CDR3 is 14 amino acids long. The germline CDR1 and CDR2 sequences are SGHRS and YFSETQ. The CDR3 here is CASSLDRGNTEAFF. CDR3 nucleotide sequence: TGCGCCAGCAGCCTTGACAGGGGGAACACTGAAGCTTTCTTT.